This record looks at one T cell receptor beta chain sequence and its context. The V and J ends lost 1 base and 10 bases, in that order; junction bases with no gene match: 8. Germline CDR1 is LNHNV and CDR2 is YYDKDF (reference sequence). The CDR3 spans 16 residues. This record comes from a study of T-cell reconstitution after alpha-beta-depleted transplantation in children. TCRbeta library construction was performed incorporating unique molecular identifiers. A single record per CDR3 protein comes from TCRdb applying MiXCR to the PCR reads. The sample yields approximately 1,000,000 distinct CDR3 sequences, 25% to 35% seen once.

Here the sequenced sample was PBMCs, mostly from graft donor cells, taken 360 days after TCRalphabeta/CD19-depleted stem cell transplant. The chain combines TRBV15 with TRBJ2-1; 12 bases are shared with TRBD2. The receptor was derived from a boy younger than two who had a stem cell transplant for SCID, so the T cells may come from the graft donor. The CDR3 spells CATSRALAGGLSEQFF. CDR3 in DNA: TGTGCCACCAGCAGAGCCCTAGCGGGGGGGCTATCCGAGCAGTTCTTC.